This TCR beta chain is from a study of OX40 agonist ivuxolimab in advanced cancers. Study-wide results and limits: Average numbers of expanded clones were greater in CD8+ T cells than in CD4+.

This table comes from immunoSEQ multiplex PCR, and its TCRdb copy is limited to in-frame clones, with some not included. This sample yields 45,000 to 50,000 clones, of which roughly nine tenths are seen a single time; about 48% belongs to the top ten. For this clone: Its specificity is unknown.

This CDR3 region has 16 residues. Germline values: CDR1 SGHTA, CDR2 FQGNSA. Trimming at V came to 2 bases and at J to 2 bases, leaving 3 bases not matched to a gene. The clonotype was recovered from an adult with an advanced solid tumor such as melanoma, head and neck, liver or kidney cancer. The source material was CD4+ or CD8+ T cells sorted from blood, sampled in a trial of the OX40 agonist ivuxolimab. The V gene is TRBV7-2, the J gene TRBJ2-5; 12 bases agree with TRBD2. CDR3: CASSLPLAGGQETQYF. CDR3 nucleotide sequence: TGTGCCAGCAGCTTACCCCTAGCGGGGGGGCAAGAGACCCAGTACTTC. Variable domain in full (rest from reference TRBV7-2 and TRBJ2-5): GAGVSQSPSNKVTEKGKDVELRCDPISGHTALYWYRQSLGQGLEFLIYFQGNSAPDKSGLPSDRFSAERTGGSVSTLTIQRTQQEDSAVYLCASSLPLAGGQETQYFGPGTRLLVL.